This is a list of T cell receptor beta chains from one sample in a study of blood T cell repertoires in COVID-19. Generated by immunoSEQ multiplex PCR, the TCRdb table keeps only in-frame clones and is missing some. The profile covers some 230,000 clones, with over 75% appearing a single time and 3% to 4% taken by the ten largest. Source material: PBMCs or T cells enriched from blood (not recorded which). The receptors shown here come from a woman aged 18 to 35 in a cohort exposed to, infected with or recovered from COVID-19 (not recorded which). Both conserved end residues are part of each CDR3. A D gene is named only where the DNA matches it firmly. Size is omitted from some rows. Given values are once, few, many or a class for expanded clones.

NA | TRBJ2-5 | TRBV28 | TRBD1 | TGTGCCAGCAGCGGGACAGGGGAAGAGACCCAGTACTTC | CASSGTGEETQYF
NA | TRBJ1-2 | TRBV28 | NA | TGTGCCAGCAGGCTACAGGGAGGGGGAGGGTATGGCTACACCTTC | CASRLQGGGGYGYTF
NA | TRBJ2-3 | TRBV7-9 | NA | TGTGCCAGCACCCAAACCGGGGATACGCAGTATTTT | CASTQTGDTQYF
NA | TRBJ1-2 | TRBV9 | NA | TGTGCCAGCAGCGCTTCCCAGGGGATAGTTAGTTATGGCTACACCTTC | CASSASQGIVSYGYTF
NA | TRBJ2-5 | TRBV3-1/TRBV3-2 | NA | TGTGCCAGCAGCCGCACAGGGAAAGGAGAGACCCAGTACTTC | CASSRTGKGETQYF
NA | TRBJ2-3 | TRBV7-9 | NA | TGTGCCAGCAGCTTAACCCAGGGCACAGATACGCAGTATTTT | CASSLTQGTDTQYF
NA | TRBJ2-7 | TRBV3-1/TRBV3-2 | NA | TGTGCCAGCAGCCATGGAGGAACCCCACATTGGTACTTC | CASSHGGTPHWYF
NA | TRBJ1-5 | TRBV2 | TRBD1 | TGTGCCAGCAGTGAGGGGCAGGGGGTTCAGCCCCAGCATTTT | CASSEGQGVQPQHF
NA | TRBJ1-2 | TRBV4-1 | NA | TGCGCCAGCAGCCAAGCGAGGACTAACTATGGCTACACCTTC | CASSQARTNYGYTF
NA | TRBJ1-2 | TRBV18 | NA | TGTGCCAGCTCACCACCGGGAGCCAATAACTATGGCTACACCTTC | CASSPPGANNYGYTF
once | TRBJ1-1 | TRBV29-1 | TRBD1 | TGCAGCGTCGACAGGGGGGGGTGGGCTTTCTTT | CSVDRGGWAFF
NA | TRBJ2-1 | TRBV6-5 | TRBD2 | TGTGCCAGCAGTCCATCGCCCGGGGGGAACAATGAGCAGTTCTTC | CASSPSPGGNNEQFF
NA | TRBJ2-1 | TRBV7-3 | TRBD2 | TGTGCCAGCAGCTTAGATGGGACTACTTACAATGAGCAGTTCTTC | CASSLDGTTYNEQFF
NA | TRBJ2-7 | TRBV6-1 | TRBD2 | TGTGCCAGCAGTGGGGAAGTGGGGACTAGCTCCTACGAGCAGTACTTC | CASSGEVGTSSYEQYF
NA | TRBJ1-2 | TRBV28 | NA | TGTGCCAGCAGTTTGGAGGGTCCCGGGGTTGTCTACACCTTC | CASSLEGPGVVYTF
NA | TRBJ1-5 | TRBV9 | TRBD1 | TGTGCCAGCAGCGGCCGGACAGGAAATCAGCCCCAGCATTTT | CASSGRTGNQPQHF
NA | TRBJ2-7 | TRBV14 | TRBD2 | TGTGCCAGCAGCCAGACTAGCGGGAGGGCCTATACCTACGAGCAGTACTTC | CASSQTSGRAYTYEQYF
once | TRBJ2-1 | TRBV6-5 | TRBD2 | TGTGCCAGCAGTTCGGGACTAGCGGACTACAATGAGCAGTTCTTC | CASSSGLADYNEQFF
NA | TRBJ1-1 | TRBV6-5 | NA | TGTGCCAGCAGCTTGGGTGGTGGTGGGGGGGGCAAAGCTTTCTTT | CASSLGGGGGGKAFF
NA | TRBJ1-1 | TRBV5-1 | TRBD1 | TGCGCCAGCAGCTTAGCAGGGGGCGCGACTGAAGCTTTCTTT | CASSLAGGATEAFF
NA | TRBJ1-5 | TRBV6-5 | NA | TGTGCCAGCAGTTACACCGCAGAGGATCAGCCCCAGCATTTT | CASSYTAEDQPQHF
NA | TRBJ2-1 | TRBV3-1/TRBV3-2 | TRBD2 | TGTTCGCCTCTAGCGGAACCTTACAATGAGCAGTTCTTC | CSPLAEPYNEQFF
NA | TRBJ2-5 | TRBV3-1/TRBV3-2 | NA | TGTGCCAGCAGCCAAGATAGGGGATCTATGGAGGGGGAGACCCAGTACTTC | CASSQDRGSMEGETQYF
NA | TRBJ2-1 | TRBV28 | NA | TGTGCCAGCAGCCCCCCGGACAAAAATGAGCAGTTCTTC | CASSPPDKNEQFF
NA | TRBJ2-5 | TRBV6-5 | TRBD1 | TGTGCCAGCAGTTACTCTACACAGGGGGAAGAGACCCAGTACTTC | CASSYSTQGEETQYF
NA | TRBJ2-3 | TRBV2 | TRBD1 | TGTGCCAGCCGAGTTACAGGGGGCTCGGATACGCAGTATTTT | CASRVTGGSDTQYF
NA | TRBJ1-6 | TRBV18 | NA | TGTGCCAGCTCACCACGTCAGGGTAATTCACCCCTCCACTTT | CASSPRQGNSPLHF
NA | TRBJ2-2 | TRBV11-2 | NA | TGTGCCAGCAGCTTAGCCCCACACGGGGAGCTGTTTTTT | CASSLAPHGELFF
once | TRBJ2-5 | TRBV5-1 | TRBD2 | TGCGCCAGCAGCTCGGGACTAGCGGGGCAAGAGACCCAGTACTTC | CASSSGLAGQETQYF
NA | TRBJ2-7 | TRBV5-1 | TRBD1 | TGCGCCAGCAGCTTTGGCAGGGGGCTTTCATACGAGCAGTACTTC | CASSFGRGLSYEQYF
NA | TRBJ2-3 | TRBV6-5 | TRBD1 | TGTGCCAGCACCGTGGACAGGGTGGGAGATACGCAGTATTTT | CASTVDRVGDTQYF
once | TRBJ1-4 | TRBV6-5 | NA | TGTGCCAGCAGTCCCCGCAGGGGTGATGAAAAACTGTTTTTT | CASSPRRGDEKLFF
NA | TRBJ2-5 | TRBV7-2 | NA | TGTGCCAGCAGCTTAGGGGGTGAGGGGACCCAGTACTTC | CASSLGGEGTQYF
NA | TRBJ1-6 | TRBV10-3 | NA | TGTGCCATCAGTGAAAGTGAACGGTCACCCCTCCACTTT | CAISESERSPLHF
once | TRBJ1-3 | TRBV2 | TRBD1 | TGTGCCAGCAGTGACGACAGGGGGGCTGGAAACACCATATATTTT | CASSDDRGAGNTIYF
NA | TRBJ1-2 | TRBV28 | NA | TGTGCCAGCAGTTTGGGGTCGGAGGTCTATGGCTACACCTTC | CASSLGSEVYGYTF
NA | TRBJ1-6 | TRBV19 | TRBD1 | TGTGCCAGTCAGGGGACAGGGGGTAATTCACCCCTCCACTTT | CASQGTGGNSPLHF
NA | TRBJ1-4 | TRBV3-1/TRBV3-2 | NA | TGTGCCAGCAGCCAGGGGGGAGGAACCAATGAAAAACTGTTTTTT | CASSQGGGTNEKLFF
NA | TRBJ2-3 | TRBV5-1 | TRBD1 | TGCGCCAGCAGCCAAGGACAGGGCCCAGATACGCAGTATTTT | CASSQGQGPDTQYF
NA | TRBJ1-4 | TRBV7-2 | TRBD1 | TGTGCCAGCAGCCCAGACAGGGGCAATGAAAAACTGTTTTTT | CASSPDRGNEKLFF
NA | TRBJ2-1 | TRBV27 | TRBD2 | TGTGCCAGCAGTTTGGGACTAGGGGGTCTCTACAATGAGCAGTTCTTC | CASSLGLGGLYNEQFF
once | TRBJ2-1 | TRBV28 | TRBD2 | TGTGCCAGCAGCCTGAGGGGGACTAGCGGGCCCTCAGACAATGAGCAGTTCTTC | CASSLRGTSGPSDNEQFF
NA | TRBJ1-2 | TRBV4-2 | NA | TGTGCCAGCACCGCTGGGGGCGACTATGGCTACACCTTC | CASTAGGDYGYTF
NA | TRBJ1-4 | TRBV5-5 | NA | TGTGCCAGCAGCTTGGGCGCGAGGGAAAAACTGTTTTTT | CASSLGAREKLFF
NA | TRBJ2-7 | TRBV2 | NA | TGTGCCAGCAGTGTACAAGGGGGAAGCCACGAGCAGTACTTC | CASSVQGGSHEQYF